The next 31 T cell receptor beta chains were all read from a single sample in a study of T cell responses to AZD1222 COVID-19 vaccine. Using immunoSEQ multiplex PCR, the repertoire was profiled, and TCRdb retains in-frame clones only, with some absent. The repertoire has around 120,000 clones, roughly 87% of them found once; the top ten carry approximately 10%. The sequencing used peripheral blood, collected on day 0 of AZD1222 vaccination. The origin of the receptors is an adult in good health.

The rearrangement uses TRBV19 and TRBJ2-6, with TRBD1 identical over 7 bases. Unmatched junction bases numbered 5, after V lost 5 bases and J lost 4 bases. CDR1 and CDR2 (germline): LNHDA, SQIVND (reference sequence). The CDR3 covers 15 residues. The CDR3 DNA reads as TGTGCCAGTAGTGGCAGGGGGACCGGGGCCAACGTCCTGACTTTC. Amino acids: CASSGRGTGANVLTF.

The rearrangement links TRBV15 to TRBJ2-1; 12 bases are shared with TRBD2. The V and J ends lost 0 bases and 10 bases, in that order; junction bases with no gene match: 7. Germline CDR1 reads LNHNV; CDR2 reads YYDKDF (reference sequence). The CDR3 loop spans 16 amino acids. The CDR3 region has the DNA TGTGCCACCAGCAGAGATCAACTAGCGGGGGGTCGGGAGCAGTTCTTC. This translates into CATSRDQLAGGREQFF.

This chain joins TRBV6-5 and TRBJ1-1; D not certain. The CDR3 spans 11 residues. Trimming cost V 6 bases and J 2 bases, with 4 bases left between them. Germline values: CDR1 MNHEY, CDR2 SVGAGI. CDR3 residues: CASRINTEAFF. CDR3 nucleotide sequence: TGTGCCAGCAGGATAAACACTGAAGCTTTCTTT.

The chain combines TRBV5-4 with TRBJ1-6; possible D gene TRBD1, 5 bases. Trimming removed 2 bases at V and 10 bases at J, with 16 bases between. The CDR3 has 15 amino acids. Germline CDR1 reads SGHNT; CDR2 reads YYREEE (reference sequence). In nucleotides, the CDR3 is TGTGCCAGCAGCTTAGACAGTACGGGACGGTCACCCCTCCACTTT. Its protein is CASSLDSTGRSPLHF.

This clone came up once. The V gene is TRBV2, the J gene TRBJ1-2; the D is unclear. Trimming stripped 2 bases from V and 2 bases from J, with 12 bases between. The CDR3 spans 15 residues. Germline CDR1 is SNHLY and CDR2 is FYNNEI. The CDR3 loop reads CASSEIVAGNYGYTF. The CDR3 DNA is TGTGCCAGCAGTGAAATAGTGGCAGGAAACTATGGCTACACCTTC.

The rearrangement joins TRBV6-5 to TRBJ2-2; 8 bases align to TRBD1. The CDR3 contains 15 residues. Trimming removed 6 bases from V and 4 bases from J; junction bases left unmatched: 7. Germline CDR1 is MNHEY and CDR2 is SVGAGI. The CDR3 DNA follows: TGTGCCAGCAGGCGACAGGGGTGGGTCACCGGGGAGCTGTTTTTT. Encoded protein: CASRRQGWVTGELFF.

The rearrangement uses TRBV30 and TRBJ1-4; D unresolved. The germline gives CDR1 GTSNPN, CDR2 SVGIG (reference sequence). This CDR3 comprises 12 residues. Trimming took 5 bases from V and 5 from J, leaving 9 bases between them. CDR3 loop: CAWSSGNEKLFF. The CDR3 DNA is TGTGCCTGGTCTTCGGGAAATGAAAAACTGTTTTTT.

J is TRBJ1-6 and V is TRBV7-9, with TRBD1 as a possible D gene (6 bases). This CDR3 region has 14 residues. The germline V and J ends were trimmed by 5 bases and 4 bases, with 9 bases remaining between them. In germline, CDR1 is SEHNR, CDR2 FQNEAQ (reference sequence). CDR3 protein: CASSRTDYNSPLHF. For the CDR3, the DNA is TGTGCCAGCAGCCGGACAGATTATAATTCACCCCTCCACTTT.

The sample holds a few counts of this clone. The chain employs TRBV19 and TRBJ2-3; D possibly corresponds to TRBD2 (6 bases). Per the germline V gene, CDR1 is LNHDA and CDR2 is SQIVND (reference sequence). This CDR3 spans 14 amino acids. Trimming left V 4 bases short and J 0 bases short, with 8 bases between. The CDR3 sequence: CASSSGASTDTQYF. The CDR3 nucleotides read TGTGCCAGTAGTAGCGGGGCCAGCACAGATACGCAGTATTTT.

The V and J genes are TRBV6-2 or TRBV6-3 and TRBJ2-2; 11 bases match TRBD2. Trimming at V came to 6 bases and at J to 3 bases, leaving 15 bases not matched to a gene. Germline V gene lookup returns CDR1 MNHEY and CDR2 SVGEGT. This CDR3 is built from 19 residues. CDR3 residues: CASSPFRVSGRADTGELFF. The DNA for the CDR3 is TGTGCCAGCAGCCCCTTCCGGGTTAGCGGGAGGGCCGACACCGGGGAGCTGTTTTTT.

The count of this clone is one. The gene calls are TRBV9 and TRBJ2-1, with 11 positions matching TRBD1. The CDR3 loop spans 15 amino acids. The germline CDR1 and CDR2 sequences are SGDLS and YYNGEE. V shed 4 bases and J 6 bases; nucleotides not matched to a gene: 6. CDR3 protein: CASSKGTGGGNEQFF. The CDR3 coding sequence is TGTGCCAGCAGCAAAGGGACAGGGGGAGGCAATGAGCAGTTCTTC.

The chain carries TRBV30 and TRBJ2-3; the D is unclear. The CDR3 has 13 residues. Trimming cost V 0 bases and J 8 bases, with 12 bases left between them. CDR1 is GTSNPN and CDR2 is SVGIG in the germline V gene (reference sequence). Written as DNA, the CDR3 is TGTGCCTGGAGTGTGGCTGCCCCGGCTACGCAGTATTTT. Protein: CAWSVAAPATQYF.

This clone has a single count. The CDR3 sequence is CASSVGNYGYTF. The CDR3, as DNA: TGTGCCAGCAGTGTCGGTAACTATGGCTACACCTTC. This sequence joins TRBV25-1 and TRBJ1-2; D not resolved. The CDR3 has 12 residues. Looked up from germline, CDR1 is MGHDK and CDR2 is SYGVNS. Trimming stripped 4 bases from V and 1 base from J, with 4 bases between.

This clone was seen a few times. The CDR3 sequence: CASSQVALTGRYTF. CDR3 nucleotides: TGCGCCAGCAGCCAGGTGGCCTTGACAGGAAGGTACACCTTC. The V and J genes are TRBV4-3 and TRBJ1-2; maybe TRBD1 (6 bases). Germline CDR1 is LGHNA and CDR2 is YSLEER. V was clipped by 3 bases and J by 11 bases, with 19 bases between them. The CDR3 loop spans 14 amino acids.

The rearrangement joins TRBV19 to TRBJ1-1; 7 bases are a match to TRBD1. The CDR3 sequence is 16 residues long. Germline V gene sequence: CDR1 LNHDA, CDR2 SQIVND (reference sequence). Unmatched junction bases numbered 5, after V lost 1 base and J lost 0 bases. CDR3 sequence (DNA): TGTGCCAGTAGTATAGGACAGGGACTATTGAACACTGAAGCTTTCTTT. Residues: CASSIGQGLLNTEAFF.

The chain has TRBV5-4 and TRBJ2-7, with no clear D. V lost 0 bases and J lost 3, with 13 bases in between. This CDR3 is built from 15 residues. Looked up from germline, CDR1 is SGHNT and CDR2 is YYREEE (reference sequence). The CDR3 region has the DNA TGTGCCAGCAGCTTGGGTATCGGGCCCAGCTACGAGCAGTACTTC. Encoded protein: CASSLGIGPSYEQYF.

The J gene is TRBJ2-3, the V gene TRBV10-3; D call uncertain. Between the trimmed V and J ends, which lost 6 bases and 6 bases, there was a span of 16 bases. This CDR3 region has 14 residues. Germline CDR1 and CDR2: ENHRY and SYGVKD. The CDR3 DNA follows: TGTGCCATCAGGCTGGAAGTGGCCGCGGATACGCAGTATTTT. It translates to CAIRLEVAADTQYF.

The chain is built from TRBV9 and TRBJ2-1; a possible D gene is TRBD2 (5 bases). Germline-derived CDR1 and CDR2 are SGDLS and YYNGEE. The length of the CDR3 is 17 residues. Trimming cost V 2 bases and J 7 bases, with 22 bases left between them. The CDR3 DNA follows: TGTGCCAGCAGCGTTTCCCGACCCGGGGAGCTTGAGAATGAGCAGTTCTTC. This sequence encodes CASSVSRPGELENEQFF.

The chain recombines TRBV7-3 with TRBJ1-5; D is ambiguous. The CDR3 totals 13 residues. The germline V gene encodes CDR1 SGHTA and CDR2 FQGTGA. V shed 0 bases and J shed 7 bases, with 7 bases lying between them. CDR3 coding DNA: TGTGCCAGCAGCTTAACCCGAAGCCAGCCCCAGCATTTT. It specifies CASSLTRSQPQHF.

The gene calls are TRBV7-9 and TRBJ2-1, with TRBD2 matching over 8 bases. The CDR3 has 15 amino acids. Per germline, CDR1 SEHNR and CDR2 FQNEAQ (reference sequence). The V gene end was trimmed by 5 bases and the J gene end by 6 bases; junction bases not matched to a gene: 9. The CDR3 DNA reads as TGTGCCAGCAGCCCGGGACTAGGGACGCTCAATGAGCAGTTCTTC. This sequence encodes CASSPGLGTLNEQFF.

This clone was detected only a few times. This rearrangement joins TRBV19 to TRBJ1-5, with 9 bases lining up with TRBD1. This CDR3 is 16 amino acids long. Germline V gene lookup returns CDR1 LNHDA and CDR2 SQIVND (reference sequence). V lost 6 bases to trimming and J lost 2 bases; unmatched junction nucleotides: 8. As DNA, the CDR3 is TGTGCCAGTAGCCAACAGGGGGCGCAAGGCAATCAGCCCCAGCATTTT. It codes for CASSQQGAQGNQPQHF.

J is TRBJ2-7 and V is TRBV5-1; 7 positions match TRBD1. After removal of 4 bases from V and 6 bases from J, the junction contained 7 bases not matched to a gene. This CDR3 is built from 13 residues. Germline CDR1 and CDR2: SGHRS and YFSETQ. The CDR3 loop reads CASSTLTGPEQYF. The CDR3 DNA follows: TGCGCCAGCAGCACCCTGACAGGGCCCGAGCAGTACTTC.

This chain joins TRBV19 and TRBJ1-2, with D possibly being TRBD1 (5 bases). Per the germline V gene, CDR1 is LNHDA and CDR2 is SQIVND (reference sequence). V lost 7 bases to trimming and J lost 0 bases, with 18 bases between them. This CDR3 has 16 residues. The CDR3, as DNA: TGTGCCAGTAAAGGGGCCGGGAGCCTTACTAACTATGGCTACACCTTC. It yields the protein CASKGAGSLTNYGYTF.

The chain is built from TRBV11-2 and TRBJ2-7; 8 bases agree with TRBD1. The germline gives CDR1 SGHAT, CDR2 FQNNGV. The trim removed 7 bases at V and 6 bases at J, leaving 8 bases unmatched. The CDR3 is 13 residues long. The CDR3 is CASTIGQGREQYF. The CDR3 nucleotides read TGTGCCAGCACCATAGGACAGGGACGCGAGCAGTACTTC.

CDR3 DNA: TGTGCCAGCAGTTTCGCGCAGGGGTACGAGCAGTACTTC. Protein product: CASSFAQGYEQYF. The chain is built from TRBV27 and TRBJ2-7, with a tentative D call TRBD1 (6 bases). Germline CDR1 MNHEY, CDR2 SMNVEV (reference sequence). The CDR3 consists of 13 residues. Trimming cost V 3 bases and J 4 bases, with 10 bases left between them.

The chain combines TRBV3-1 (or the pseudogene TRBV3-2) with TRBJ2-7; D uncertain. Germline CDR1 is LGHDT and CDR2 is YNNKEL (reference sequence). The V end lost 3 bases, the J end lost 4 bases, and 7 bases lay between the germline ends. This CDR3 has 12 residues. The CDR3 here is CASSHTPYEQYF. CDR3 sequence (DNA): TGTGCCAGCAGCCATACACCATACGAGCAGTACTTC.

The chain carries TRBV7-2 and TRBJ2-5; 13 bases match TRBD2. This CDR3 is 16 amino acids long. CDR1 and CDR2 (germline): SGHTA, FQGNSA. J was trimmed by 1 base and V by 5 bases; bases with no gene match: 4. CDR3 loop: CASSTGLAGAQETQYF. The CDR3 nucleotides read TGTGCCAGCAGCACCGGACTAGCGGGGGCCCAAGAGACCCAGTACTTC. Using reference TRBV7-2 and TRBJ2-5 for the parts outside the CDR3, the full variable domain is GAGVSQSPSNKVTEKGKDVELRCDPISGHTALYWYRQSLGQGLEFLIYFQGNSAPDKSGLPSDRFSAERTGGSVSTLTIQRTQQEDSAVYLCASSTGLAGAQETQYFGPGTRLLVL.

This chain uses TRBV9 with TRBJ1-2; 7 bases agree with TRBD1. The CDR3 totals 14 residues. The V gene end was trimmed by 0 bases and the J gene end by 5 bases; junction bases not matched to a gene: 4. Germline CDR1 is SGDLS and CDR2 is YYNGEE. CDR3 nucleotides: TGTGCCAGCAGCGTAGGGACAGGCCGGTATGGCTACACCTTC. It yields the protein CASSVGTGRYGYTF.

The rearrangement uses TRBV7-9 and TRBJ2-1; 11 positions match TRBD2. After removal of 5 bases from V and 9 bases from J, the junction contained 15 bases not matched to a gene. The CDR3 is 17 amino acids. Germline loops: CDR1 SEHNR, CDR2 FQNEAQ (reference sequence). The CDR3 loop is CASSPPLTSGKSREQFF. Written as DNA, the CDR3 is TGTGCCAGCAGCCCACCGTTGACTAGCGGGAAGTCTCGTGAGCAGTTCTTC.

The chain links TRBV4-1 to TRBJ1-6, with D tentatively TRBD1 (5 bases). The germline V gene has CDR1 MGHRA and CDR2 YSYEKL. This CDR3 has 16 residues. The ends were cut back, 6 bases at V and 7 bases at J, with 19 bases in the middle. DNA for the CDR3: TGCGCCAGCAGTCGGGGACTCCCGGCGGGGAATTCACCCCTCCACTTT. Translating gives CASSRGLPAGNSPLHF.

The chain combines TRBV27 with TRBJ2-4; tentatively, D is TRBD1 (6 bases). This CDR3 comprises 15 residues. Per germline, CDR1 MNHEY and CDR2 SMNVEV (reference sequence). The germline V and J ends were trimmed by 6 bases and 0 bases, with 12 bases remaining between them. The CDR3 sequence: CASRGQTLAKNIQYF. In DNA form, the CDR3 reads TGTGCCAGCAGGGGACAAACCTTAGCCAAAAACATTCAGTACTTC.